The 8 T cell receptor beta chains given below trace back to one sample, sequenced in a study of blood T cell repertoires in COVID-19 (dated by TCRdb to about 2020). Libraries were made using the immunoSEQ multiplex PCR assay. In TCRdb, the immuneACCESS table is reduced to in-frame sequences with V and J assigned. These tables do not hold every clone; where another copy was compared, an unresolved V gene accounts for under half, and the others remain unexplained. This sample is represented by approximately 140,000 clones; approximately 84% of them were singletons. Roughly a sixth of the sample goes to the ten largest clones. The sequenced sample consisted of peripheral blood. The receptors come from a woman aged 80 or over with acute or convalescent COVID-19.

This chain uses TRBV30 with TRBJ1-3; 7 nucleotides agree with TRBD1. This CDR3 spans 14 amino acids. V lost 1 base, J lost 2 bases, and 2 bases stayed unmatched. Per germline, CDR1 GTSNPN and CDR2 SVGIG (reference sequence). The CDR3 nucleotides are TGTGCCTGGAGTGGAGGGGGCACTGGAAACACCATATATTTT. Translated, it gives CAWSGGGTGNTIYF.

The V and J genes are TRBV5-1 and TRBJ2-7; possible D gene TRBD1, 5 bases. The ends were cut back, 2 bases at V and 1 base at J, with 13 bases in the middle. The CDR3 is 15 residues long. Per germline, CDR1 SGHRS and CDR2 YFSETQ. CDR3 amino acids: CASSFKTDLSYEQYF. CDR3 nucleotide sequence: TGCGCCAGCAGCTTCAAGACAGACCTTTCCTACGAGCAGTACTTC.

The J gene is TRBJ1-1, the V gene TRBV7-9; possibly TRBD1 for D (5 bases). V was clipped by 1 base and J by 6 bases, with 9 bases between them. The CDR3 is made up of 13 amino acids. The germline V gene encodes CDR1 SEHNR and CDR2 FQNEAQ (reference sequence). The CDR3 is CASSLVSGAEAFF. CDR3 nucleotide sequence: TGTGCCAGCAGCTTAGTTTCGGGGGCTGAAGCTTTCTTT.

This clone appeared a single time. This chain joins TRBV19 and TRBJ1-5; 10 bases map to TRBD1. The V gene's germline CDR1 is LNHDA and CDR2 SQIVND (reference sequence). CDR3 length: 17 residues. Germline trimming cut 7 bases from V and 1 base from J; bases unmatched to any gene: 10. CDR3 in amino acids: CASMGQGFSWSNQPQHF. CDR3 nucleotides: TGTGCCAGTATGGGACAGGGGTTCTCGTGGAGCAATCAGCCCCAGCATTTT.

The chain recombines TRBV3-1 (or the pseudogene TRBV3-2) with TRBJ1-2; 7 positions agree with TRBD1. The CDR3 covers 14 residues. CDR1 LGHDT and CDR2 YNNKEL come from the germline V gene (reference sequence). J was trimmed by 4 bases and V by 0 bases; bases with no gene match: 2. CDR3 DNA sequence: TGTGCCAGCAGCCAAGATGGGACAGTCTATGGCTACACCTTC. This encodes CASSQDGTVYGYTF.

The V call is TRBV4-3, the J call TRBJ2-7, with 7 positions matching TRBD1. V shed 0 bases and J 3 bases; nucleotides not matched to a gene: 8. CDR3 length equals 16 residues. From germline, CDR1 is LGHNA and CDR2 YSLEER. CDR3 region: CASSQDPTGTDYEQYF. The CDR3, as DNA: TGCGCCAGCAGCCAAGACCCGACAGGGACCGACTACGAGCAGTACTTC.

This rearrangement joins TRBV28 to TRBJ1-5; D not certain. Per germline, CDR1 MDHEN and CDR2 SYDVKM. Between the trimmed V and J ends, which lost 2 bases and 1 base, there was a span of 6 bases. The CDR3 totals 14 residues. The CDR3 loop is CASSLQTSNQPQHF. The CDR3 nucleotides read TGTGCCAGCAGTTTACAGACAAGCAATCAGCCCCAGCATTTT.

The CDR3 bases are TGTGCCAGCAGCTTGATTCGGGGGACTAGCGGATATAATGAGCAGTTCTTC. Its translation is CASSLIRGTSGYNEQFF. The chain combines TRBV5-6 with TRBJ2-1, with 11 nucleotides matching TRBD2. The junction had 10 bases not matched to a gene; V was cut back by 1 base and J by 7 bases. In germline, CDR1 is SGHDT, CDR2 YYEEEE. The CDR3 loop spans 17 amino acids.